Below, one TCR beta chain is given with its context. Sequencing used immunoSEQ multiplex PCR; TCRdb keeps in-frame clones, though not all of them. The sample includes about 31,000 clones, around 94% of them seen just once. There are 15 residues in the CDR3. V lost 5 bases, J lost 4 bases, and 9 bases stayed unmatched. Germline CDR1 SGHAT, CDR2 FQNNGV. This specimen comes from a study of control samples from healthy donors and cancer patients. This chain joins TRBV11-2 and TRBJ2-3; TRBD1 aligns across 7 bases. The sequenced material came from blood. The sequence was obtained from a man in his 60s in good health. The CDR3 here is CASSPDRSYPDTQYF. In DNA form, the CDR3 reads TGTGCCAGCAGCCCGGACAGGAGTTATCCAGATACGCAGTATTTT.